The clone carrying this T cell receptor (beta chain) turned up a few times. This specimen comes from a study of T cell repertoires in cytomegalovirus infection. Using its own MiXCR run on the reads, TCRdb lists one record per CDR3 protein. The sample yields about 130,000 distinct CDR3 sequences, 8.8% seen once. The CDR3 sequence is 15 residues long. Trimming took 2 bases from V and 7 from J, leaving 12 bases between them. Germline V gene sequence: CDR1 SEHNR, CDR2 FQNEAQ (reference sequence). The specimen sequenced was PBMCs. The source of this sequence is a human donor in good health (CMV status not recorded). Some clones in this sample may be carry-over from other donors' samples. The J gene is TRBJ1-6, the V gene TRBV7-9; tentatively, D is TRBD1 (6 bases). CDR3 region: CASSLIGQGNSPLHF. Written as DNA, the CDR3 is TGTGCCAGCAGCTTAATCGGCCAGGGGAATTCACCCCTCCACTTT.